The clone carrying this TCR beta chain was seen a single time. Germline V gene sequence: CDR1 ENHRY, CDR2 SYGVKD. This CDR3 has 16 amino acids. Trimming removed 4 bases from V and 2 bases from J; junction bases left unmatched: 10. The data are from a study of T cell responses to AZD1222 COVID-19 vaccine. Sequencing used immunoSEQ multiplex PCR; TCRdb keeps in-frame clones, though not all of them. Counted here are 200,000 to 250,000 clones, 90% to 95% occurring once; the ten biggest clones make up roughly 1.8%. The genes are TRBV10-3 and TRBJ2-7, with 8 bases fitting TRBD2. The sequence was collected from an adult who received the MenACWY meningococcal vaccine as a control. The sequences come from peripheral blood, collected 28 days after the second dose of the MenACWY control vaccine. CDR3 region: CAISGFSGETTYEQYF. The DNA of the CDR3 is TGTGCCATCAGTGGCTTTAGCGGGGAAACCACCTACGAGCAGTACTTC.